This passage covers 25 T cell receptor beta chains from one sample sequenced in a study of technical replicates of blood from several donors. TCRdb's table, derived via immunoSEQ multiplex PCR, lists solely in-frame clones and lacks some. The profile shows around 69,000 clones, around 97% of them singletons. The sample consisted of T cells isolated from PBMCs. These receptors were collected from a human donor in good health.

The chain employs TRBV28 and TRBJ2-1, with 10 bases aligning to TRBD2. V was clipped by 8 bases and J by 1 base; unmatched bases: 5. The length of the CDR3 is 15 residues. The germline gives CDR1 MDHEN, CDR2 SYDVKM. CDR3 coding DNA: TGTGCCAGCCATATAGCGGGAGGATCCTACAATGAGCAGTTCTTC. Translating gives CASHIAGGSYNEQFF.

This chain uses TRBV10-3 with TRBJ2-7, with a weak D call TRBD2 (5 bases). With 10 bases removed from V and 0 bases from J, the gap between germline ends came to 19 bases. The CDR3 has 15 residues. From germline, CDR1 is ENHRY and CDR2 SYGVKD. The CDR3 DNA reads as TGTGCCAAGGAGTTTCCGCGGGCGGGCTCCTACGAGCAGTACTTC. Its protein product is CAKEFPRAGSYEQYF.

The V call is TRBV29-1, the J call TRBJ2-3, with 16 positions matching TRBD2. V lost 7 bases and J lost 6; bases outside the gene matches: 7. Germline assignment: CDR1 SQVTM and CDR2 ANQGSEA. The CDR3 spans 15 residues. CDR3 region: CSGGLAGGKPDTQYF. CDR3 coding DNA: TGCAGCGGGGGACTAGCGGGGGGGAAGCCCGATACGCAGTATTTT.

This chain uses TRBV21-1 with TRBJ2-2; whether TRBD2, the table's D call, matches the DNA was not checked. TRBV21-1 is described as a pseudogene. The CDR3 is 16 amino acids. The CDR3 DNA reads TGTGCCAGCAGCAAACCGACTAGCGGGAACCCCGGGGAGCTGTTTTTT. Translating it yields CASSKPTSGNPGELFF.

This rearrangement joins TRBV7-9 to TRBJ2-1, with D maybe TRBD2 (5 bases). Germline V gene lookup returns CDR1 SEHNR and CDR2 FQNEAQ (reference sequence). Trimming removed 8 bases at V and 7 bases at J, with 15 bases between. CDR3 size: 13 residues. The CDR3 reads CASLVQRGNEQFF. Here the CDR3 DNA reads TGTGCCAGCCTGGTCCAACGCGGGAATGAGCAGTTCTTC.

V usage is TRBV6-6 and J usage is TRBJ1-5; D unresolved. V lost 7 bases to trimming and J lost 0 bases, with 7 bases between them. The CDR3 is 13 residues long. Germline V CDR1 and CDR2: MNHNY, SVGAGI (reference sequence). CDR3 sequence reads: CASTLNSNQPQHF. CDR3 bases: TGTGCCAGCACACTTAATAGCAATCAGCCCCAGCATTTT.

The chain joins TRBV14 to TRBJ2-2; no firm D call. V lost 1 base and J 5 bases, leaving 5 bases between the germline ends. The germline V gene has CDR1 SGHDN and CDR2 FVKESK. The CDR3 is 13 amino acids. As DNA, the CDR3 is TGTGCCAGCAGCCAAGCCATTACCGGGGAGCTGTTTTTT. It translates to CASSQAITGELFF. The whole variable domain, remainder taken from reference TRBV14 and TRBJ2-2, is EAGVTQFPSHSVIEKGQTVTLRCDPISGHDNLYWYRRVMGKEIKFLLHFVKESKQDESGMPNNRFLAERTGGTYSTLKVQPAELEDSGVYFCASSQAITGELFFGEGSRLTVL.

The V call is TRBV5-3, the J call TRBJ1-5, with no clear D. TRBV5-3 is assigned to the ORF class and has an uncertain function. The V gene lost 5 bases and the J gene lost 0 bases, with 18 bases spanning the gap. The CDR3 is 17 residues long. The CDR3 loop is CARRREDGRNSNQPQHF. The CDR3 DNA is TGTGCCAGAAGAAGGGAGGATGGAAGAAATAGCAATCAGCCCCAGCATTTT.

This chain connects TRBV28 to TRBJ2-5; D not resolved. The V and J ends lost 3 bases and 4 bases respectively, with 12 bases between them. This CDR3 is 14 amino acids long. Germline V CDR1 and CDR2: MDHEN, SYDVKM. CDR3: CASSLVAVPETQYF. CDR3 sequence (DNA): TGTGCCAGCAGTTTGGTGGCAGTGCCAGAGACCCAGTACTTC.

The rearrangement links TRBV6-4 to TRBJ1-2; 9 bases align to TRBD1. The CDR3 has 15 amino acids. The germline V gene encodes CDR1 MRHNA and CDR2 SNTAGT. The V segment lost 6 bases and the J segment 0 bases; nucleotides outside the gene matches: 5. This CDR3 is CASSPGQGSNYGYTF. The DNA for the CDR3 is TGTGCCAGCAGCCCTGGACAGGGGTCTAACTATGGCTACACCTTC.

The chain is built from TRBV5-1 and TRBJ1-2, with 9 bases fitting TRBD1. Losses at the gene ends were 0 bases for V and 2 bases for J; bases not matched to a gene: 2. Germline CDR1 reads SGHRS; CDR2 reads YFSETQ. The length of the CDR3 is 15 residues. Here the CDR3 reads CASSLGDRENYGYTF. In nucleotides, the CDR3 is TGCGCCAGCAGCTTGGGGGACAGGGAAAACTATGGCTACACCTTC.

The chain joins TRBV19 to TRBJ2-3; D might be TRBD2 (5 bases). V lost 6 bases and J 8 bases, leaving 15 bases between the germline ends. CDR3 length equals 13 residues. Per the germline V gene, CDR1 is LNHDA and CDR2 is SQIVND (reference sequence). The CDR3 sequence: CASSRGSRSTQYF. The CDR3 coding sequence is TGTGCCAGTAGCCGGGGTAGCAGGAGTACGCAGTATTTT.

About this clone: A junction end diverges from the germline sequence, so it may reflect a read error. The genes are TRBV7-7 and TRBJ2-5; 12 bases line up with TRBD1. The CDR3 has 18 residues. CDR1 SSHAT and CDR2 FNYEAQ come from the germline V gene (reference sequence). CDR3 in DNA: TGTGCTAGCAGCTTAGGGACAGGGGGCTGGCGAATCCAAGAGACCCAGTACTTC. The encoded protein is CASSLGTGGWRIQETQYF.

The CDR3: CASSGGGWDYGYTF. DNA for the CDR3: TGTGCCAGCAGTGGGGGGGGTTGGGACTATGGCTACACCTTC. This chain connects TRBV7-9 to TRBJ1-2, with D possibly being TRBD1 (5 bases). The CDR3 runs to 14 residues. V was shortened by 6 bases and J by 3 bases, with 14 bases between the two germline ends. Germline assignment: CDR1 SEHNR and CDR2 FQNEAQ (reference sequence).

This chain joins TRBV19 and TRBJ2-7, with a weak D call TRBD2 (5 bases). Germline lookup yields CDR1 LNHDA and CDR2 SQIVND (reference sequence). V was clipped by 3 bases and J by 1 base, with 7 bases between them. The CDR3 runs 13 residues. The CDR3 loop reads CASSIGESYEQYF. CDR3 coding DNA: TGTGCCAGTAGTATTGGGGAGTCCTACGAGCAGTACTTC.

This chain links TRBV27 with TRBJ2-7, with D possibly being TRBD1 (5 bases). The CDR3 consists of 13 residues. The germline V gene has CDR1 MNHEY and CDR2 SMNVEV (reference sequence). V was trimmed by 7 bases and J by 3 bases, leaving 13 bases between them. CDR3 in DNA: TGTGCCAGCAAGGAAGGGGTAGGCTACGAGCAGTACTTC. Amino acids: CASKEGVGYEQYF.

The rearrangement uses TRBV25-1 and TRBJ2-1; tentative D call: TRBD1 (5 bases). The CDR3 consists of 15 residues. From germline, CDR1 is MGHDK and CDR2 SYGVNS. V was cut by 0 bases and J by 2 bases, with 8 bases left in between. The CDR3 DNA reads TGTGCCAGCAGTGAATACAGGGTCCCCTACAATGAGCAGTTCTTC. Encoded protein: CASSEYRVPYNEQFF.

This chain links TRBV6-1 with TRBJ2-1; 13 bases are a match to TRBD2. Trimming took 4 bases from V and 8 from J; bases not matched to a gene: 5. Germline V gene lookup returns CDR1 MNHNS and CDR2 SASEGT. The CDR3 spans 15 residues. The CDR3 region has the DNA TGTGCCAGCAGTGGCGGCGGACTAGCGGGAGATGAGCAGTTCTTC. This translates into CASSGGGLAGDEQFF.

J is TRBJ2-4 and V is TRBV7-9; D uncertain. CDR1 SEHNR and CDR2 FQNEAQ come from the germline V gene (reference sequence). V lost 7 bases and J 8 bases, leaving 12 bases between the germline ends. CDR3 length: 12 amino acids. In nucleotides, the CDR3 is TGTGCCAGCACCTTCCCCCGGGACATTCAGTACTTC. Translation: CASTFPRDIQYF.

V and J are TRBV2 and TRBJ1-1; D uncertain. V lost 4 bases and J lost 0, with 9 bases in between. CDR1 is SNHLY and CDR2 is FYNNEI in the germline V gene. CDR3 length equals 14 residues. CDR3 nucleotides: TGTGCCAGCAGTGCCGTAAGCATGAACACTGAAGCTTTCTTT. Translating it yields CASSAVSMNTEAFF.

The gene calls are TRBV7-2 and TRBJ2-3; 13 nucleotides line up with TRBD2. The CDR3 is 14 residues long. V was clipped by 4 bases and J by 6 bases; unmatched bases: 1. Germline V CDR1 and CDR2: SGHTA, FQGNSA. As DNA, the CDR3 is TGTGCCAGCAGCTGGACTAGCGGGGGTGATACGCAGTATTTT. Protein sequence: CASSWTSGGDTQYF.

CDR3 in DNA: TGCGCCAGCAGCTTGGCCAGGGGCCACCAAGAGACCCAGTACTTC. It translates to CASSLARGHQETQYF. The rearrangement joins TRBV5-1 to TRBJ2-5; perhaps TRBD1 as D (6 bases). The V gene's germline CDR1 is SGHRS and CDR2 YFSETQ. The CDR3 is 15 residues long. Trimming removed 0 bases from V and 0 bases from J, with 9 bases in between.

This clone was recorded only once. The chain links TRBV13 to TRBJ2-6; no clear D. Germline V gene data show CDR1 as PRHDT and CDR2 as FYEKMQ (reference sequence). The CDR3 is 15 amino acids. Trimming stripped 3 bases from V and 0 bases from J, with 6 bases between. In DNA form, the CDR3 reads TGTGCCAGCAGCTTTCAGGACTCTGGGGCCAACGTCCTGACTTTC. Its translation is CASSFQDSGANVLTF. Full variable domain (missing parts from reference TRBV13 and TRBJ2-6): AAGVIQSPRHLIKEKRETATLKCYPIPRHDTVYWYQQGPGQDPQFLISFYEKMQSDKGSIPDRFSAQQFSDYHSELNMSSLELGDSALYFCASSFQDSGANVLTFGAGSRLTVL.

Concerning this clone itself: The same CDR3 can be traced to other DNA sequences in this sample. The rearrangement uses TRBV19 and TRBJ2-7; 7 nucleotides align to TRBD1. V dropped 4 bases and J dropped 0; count of bases not matched to a gene: 6. The CDR3 length is 15 residues. Germline loops: CDR1 LNHDA, CDR2 SQIVND (reference sequence). CDR3 in amino acids: CASSTTGASSYEQYF. Here the CDR3 DNA reads TGTGCCAGTAGTACAACAGGGGCGTCCTCCTACGAGCAGTACTTC.

The V gene is TRBV5-6, the J gene TRBJ1-6; possible D gene TRBD1, 6 bases. There are 17 residues in the CDR3. V lost 3 bases to trimming and J lost 3 bases, with 16 bases between them. Germline loops: CDR1 SGHDT, CDR2 YYEEEE. In DNA form, the CDR3 reads TGTGCCAGCAGCTCATGGACAGAAGGGCTCTATAATTCACCCCTCCACTTT. Translated: CASSSWTEGLYNSPLHF.